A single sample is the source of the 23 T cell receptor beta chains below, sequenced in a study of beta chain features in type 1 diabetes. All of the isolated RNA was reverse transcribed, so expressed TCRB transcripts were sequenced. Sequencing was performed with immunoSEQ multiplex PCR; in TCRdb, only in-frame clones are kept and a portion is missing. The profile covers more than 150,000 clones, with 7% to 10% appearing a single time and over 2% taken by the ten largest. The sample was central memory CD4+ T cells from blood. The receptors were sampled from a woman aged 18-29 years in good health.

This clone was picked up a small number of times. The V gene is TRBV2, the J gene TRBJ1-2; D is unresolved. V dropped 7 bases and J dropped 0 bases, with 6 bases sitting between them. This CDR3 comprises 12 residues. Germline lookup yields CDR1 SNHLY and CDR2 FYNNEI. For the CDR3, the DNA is TGTGCCAGCACCCAATCTAACTATGGCTACACCTTC. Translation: CASTQSNYGYTF.

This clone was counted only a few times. The CDR3: CASSPTLSDGDKQYF. In DNA, the CDR3 is TGTGCCAGCAGCCCCACCCTTTCGGACGGGGATAAGCAGTACTTC. The V and J genes are TRBV11-1 and TRBJ2-7; D is possibly TRBD2 (5 bases). This CDR3 spans 15 amino acids. The V gene's germline CDR1 is SGHAT and CDR2 FQDESV (reference sequence). V lost 5 bases and J 8 bases, leaving 22 bases between the germline ends.

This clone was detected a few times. The CDR3 DNA reads as TGTGCCAGCAGCGTAATGGGGGACAGAGAAGAGACCCAGTACTTC. This translates into CASSVMGDREETQYF. The rearrangement joins TRBV9 to TRBJ2-5, with 7 positions matching TRBD1. Germline V gives CDR1 SGDLS, CDR2 YYNGEE. The CDR3 runs to 15 residues. After removal of 1 base from V and 3 bases from J, the junction contained 6 bases not matched to a gene.

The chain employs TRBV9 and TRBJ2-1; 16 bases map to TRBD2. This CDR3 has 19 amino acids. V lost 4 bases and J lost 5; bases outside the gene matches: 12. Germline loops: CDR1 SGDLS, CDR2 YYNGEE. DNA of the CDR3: TGTGCCAGCAGCTCGGGACTAGCGGGGGGGCCCCGCGCCGACAATGAGCAGTTCTTC. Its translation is CASSSGLAGGPRADNEQFF.

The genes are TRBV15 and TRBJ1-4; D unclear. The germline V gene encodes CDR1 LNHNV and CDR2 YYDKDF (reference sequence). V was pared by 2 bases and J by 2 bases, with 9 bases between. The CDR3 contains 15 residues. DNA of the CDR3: TGTGCCACCAGCAGAAAGGGAGCCACTAATGAAAAACTGTTTTTT. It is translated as CATSRKGATNEKLFF.

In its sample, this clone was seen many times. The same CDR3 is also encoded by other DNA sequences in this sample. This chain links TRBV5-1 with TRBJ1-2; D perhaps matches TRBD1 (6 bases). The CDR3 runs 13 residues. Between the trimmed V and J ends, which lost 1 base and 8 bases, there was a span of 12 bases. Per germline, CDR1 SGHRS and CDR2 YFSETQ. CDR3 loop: CASSLNRVGGYTF. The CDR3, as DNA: TGCGCCAGCAGCTTGAACAGGGTGGGAGGCTACACCTTC. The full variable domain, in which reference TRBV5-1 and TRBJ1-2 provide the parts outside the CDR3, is KAGVTQTPRYLIKTRGQQVTLSCSPISGHRSVSWYQQTPGQGLQFLFEYFSETQRNKGNFPGRFSGRQFSNSRSEMNVSTLELGDSALYLCASSLNRVGGYTFGSGTRLTVV.

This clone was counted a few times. CDR3 sequence: CAISEGPRGSPLHF. The CDR3, as DNA: TGTGCCATCAGTGAGGGCCCAAGGGGTTCACCCCTCCACTTT. This chain connects TRBV10-3 to TRBJ1-6, with a weak D call TRBD1 (5 bases). The CDR3 covers 14 residues. Per the germline V gene, CDR1 is ENHRY and CDR2 is SYGVKD. V gave up 2 bases and J gave up 9 bases, with 11 bases separating them.

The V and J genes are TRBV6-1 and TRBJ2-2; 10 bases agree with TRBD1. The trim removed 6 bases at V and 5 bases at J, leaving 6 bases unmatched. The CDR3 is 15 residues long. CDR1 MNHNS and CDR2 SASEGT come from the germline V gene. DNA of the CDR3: TGTGCCAGCAGACCGGACAGGGGGAATACCGGGGAGCTGTTTTTT. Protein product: CASRPDRGNTGELFF.

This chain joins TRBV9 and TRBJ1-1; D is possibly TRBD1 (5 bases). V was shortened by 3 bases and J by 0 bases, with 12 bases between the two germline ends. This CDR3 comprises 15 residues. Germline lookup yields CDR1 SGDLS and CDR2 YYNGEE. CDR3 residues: CASSDQATVNTEAFF. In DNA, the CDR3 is TGTGCCAGCAGCGATCAGGCGACAGTGAACACTGAAGCTTTCTTT.

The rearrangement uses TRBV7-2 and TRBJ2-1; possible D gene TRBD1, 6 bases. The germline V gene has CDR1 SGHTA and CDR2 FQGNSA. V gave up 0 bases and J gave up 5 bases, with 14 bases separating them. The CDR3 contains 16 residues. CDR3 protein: CASSLARGFKDNEQFF. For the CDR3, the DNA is TGTGCCAGCAGCTTAGCGAGGGGGTTCAAAGACAATGAGCAGTTCTTC. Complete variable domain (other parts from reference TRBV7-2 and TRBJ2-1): GAGVSQSPSNKVTEKGKDVELRCDPISGHTALYWYRQSLGQGLEFLIYFQGNSAPDKSGLPSDRFSAERTGGSVSTLTIQRTQQEDSAVYLCASSLARGFKDNEQFFGPGTRLTVL.

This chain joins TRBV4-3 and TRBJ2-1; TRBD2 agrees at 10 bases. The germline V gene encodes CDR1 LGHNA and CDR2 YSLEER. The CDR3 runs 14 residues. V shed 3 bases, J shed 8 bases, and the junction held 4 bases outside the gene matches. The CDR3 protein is CASSQASGGDEQFF. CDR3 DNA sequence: TGCGCCAGCAGCCAGGCCAGCGGGGGGGATGAGCAGTTCTTC.

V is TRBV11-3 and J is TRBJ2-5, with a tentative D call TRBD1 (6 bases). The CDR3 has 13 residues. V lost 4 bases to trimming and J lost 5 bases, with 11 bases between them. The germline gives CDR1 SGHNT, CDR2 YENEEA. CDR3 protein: CASSSYREETQYF. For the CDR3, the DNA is TGTGCCAGCAGCTCCTACAGGGAGGAGACCCAGTACTTC. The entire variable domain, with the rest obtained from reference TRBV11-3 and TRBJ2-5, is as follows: EAGVVQSPRYKIIEKKQPVAFWCNPISGHNTLYWYLQNLGQGPELLIRYENEEAVDDSQLPKDRFSAERLKGVDSTLKIQPAELGDSAVYLCASSSYREETQYFGPGTRLLVL.

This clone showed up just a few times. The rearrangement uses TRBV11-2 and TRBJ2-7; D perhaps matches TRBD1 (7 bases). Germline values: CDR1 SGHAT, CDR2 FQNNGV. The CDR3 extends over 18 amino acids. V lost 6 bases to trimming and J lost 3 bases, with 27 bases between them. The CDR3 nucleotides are TGTGCCAGCAGTCTAGCGACAGGGCTAGGGGAAATTCACTACGAGCAGTACTTC. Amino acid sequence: CASSLATGLGEIHYEQYF.

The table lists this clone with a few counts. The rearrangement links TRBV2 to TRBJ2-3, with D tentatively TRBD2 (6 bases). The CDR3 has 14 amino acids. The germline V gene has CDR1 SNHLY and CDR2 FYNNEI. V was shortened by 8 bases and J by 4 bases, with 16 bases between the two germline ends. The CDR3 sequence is CASRSHVAADTQYF. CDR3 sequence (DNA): TGTGCCAGCCGAAGCCACGTAGCGGCAGATACGCAGTATTTT.

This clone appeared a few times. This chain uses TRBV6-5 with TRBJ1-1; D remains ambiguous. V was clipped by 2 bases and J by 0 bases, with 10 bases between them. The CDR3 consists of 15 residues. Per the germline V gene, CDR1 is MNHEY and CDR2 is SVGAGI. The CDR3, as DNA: TGTGCCAGCAGTTACGGCGGGAACATGAACACTGAAGCTTTCTTT. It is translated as CASSYGGNMNTEAFF.

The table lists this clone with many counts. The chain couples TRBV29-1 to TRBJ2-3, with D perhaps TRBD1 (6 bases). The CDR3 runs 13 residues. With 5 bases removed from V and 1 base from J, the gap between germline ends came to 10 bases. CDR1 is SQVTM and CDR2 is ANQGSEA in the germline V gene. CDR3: CSVSQGGTDTQYF. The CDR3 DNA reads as TGCAGCGTTTCACAGGGTGGCACAGATACGCAGTATTTT.

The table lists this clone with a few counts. CDR3 sequence reads: CASSQVGRIQETQYF. DNA for the CDR3: TGTGCCAGCAGCCAAGTCGGGAGGATCCAAGAGACCCAGTACTTC. This chain joins TRBV4-2 and TRBJ2-5, with 7 nucleotides matching TRBD2. The CDR3 sequence is 15 residues long. Germline CDR1 LGHNA, CDR2 YNFKEQ. Unmatched junction bases numbered 3, after V lost 1 base and J lost 1 base.

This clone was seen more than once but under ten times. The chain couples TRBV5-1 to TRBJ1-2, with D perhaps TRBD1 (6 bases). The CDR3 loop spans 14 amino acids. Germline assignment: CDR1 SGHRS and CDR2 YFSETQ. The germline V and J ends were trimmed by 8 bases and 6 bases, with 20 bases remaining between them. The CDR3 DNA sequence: TGCGCCAGTTCCTCCACCGACAGGCCTGATGGCTACACCTTC. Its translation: CASSSTDRPDGYTF.

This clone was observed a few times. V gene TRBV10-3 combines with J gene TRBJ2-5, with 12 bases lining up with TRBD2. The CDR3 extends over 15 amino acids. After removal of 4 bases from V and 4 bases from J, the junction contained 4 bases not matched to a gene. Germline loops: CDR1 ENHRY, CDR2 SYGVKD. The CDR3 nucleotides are TGTGCCATCAGTGCTAGCGGGAGGGCGGCAGAGACCCAGTACTTC. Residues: CAISASGRAAETQYF.

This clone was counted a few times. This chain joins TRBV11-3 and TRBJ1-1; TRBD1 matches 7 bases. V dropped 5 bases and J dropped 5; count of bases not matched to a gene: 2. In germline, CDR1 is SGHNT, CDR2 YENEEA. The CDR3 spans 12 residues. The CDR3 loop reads CASSPQGTEAFF. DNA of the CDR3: TGTGCCAGCAGCCCACAGGGGACTGAAGCTTTCTTT.

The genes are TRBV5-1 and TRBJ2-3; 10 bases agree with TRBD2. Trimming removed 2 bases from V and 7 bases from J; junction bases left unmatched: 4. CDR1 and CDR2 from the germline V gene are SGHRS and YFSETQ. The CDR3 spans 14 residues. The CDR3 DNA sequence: TGCGCCAGCAGCTTTAAGCGGGGGGGGAATACGCAGTATTTT. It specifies CASSFKRGGNTQYF.

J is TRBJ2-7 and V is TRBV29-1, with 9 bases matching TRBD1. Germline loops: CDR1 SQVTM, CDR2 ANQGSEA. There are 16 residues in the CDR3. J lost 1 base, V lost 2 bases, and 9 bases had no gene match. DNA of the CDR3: TGCAGCGTTGAACCCACCGGGACAGGGTTATCCTACGAGCAGTACTTC. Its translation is CSVEPTGTGLSYEQYF.

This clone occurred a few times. The CDR3 is CASSIFAGLAGVGNEQFF. As DNA, the CDR3 is TGTGCCAGTAGTATTTTCGCCGGACTAGCGGGAGTAGGCAATGAGCAGTTCTTC. J is TRBJ2-1 and V is TRBV19; 13 bases fit TRBD2. With V trimmed by 3 bases and J by 6 bases, 11 bases remained unmatched. CDR1 is LNHDA, CDR2 SQIVND, per germline (reference sequence). This CDR3 has 18 amino acids.